These T cell receptor beta chains were read from a single sample in a study of response to subunit inactivated influenza vaccine. MiXCR, applied by TCRdb to the RT-PCR reads, yields one record per CDR3 protein. Found here are about 190,000 distinct CDR3 sequences, approximately 15% of them singletons; the top ten hold about a quarter. The source material was CD8+ T cells sorted from PBMCs, sampled more than 4 days after vaccination. All receptors derive from a man aged 50-60 years who received an inactivated influenza vaccine. Both conserved end residues are trimmed from each CDR3. The order of the fields is CDR3 protein, J gene, CDR3 length, D gene, V gene. D genes are given only for firm matches.

CDR3: ASSNRGTDTQY; J: TRBJ2-3; length: 11; D: .; V: TRBV6-5
CDR3: ASSQIGAGPNYEQY; J: TRBJ2-7; length: 14; D: .; V: TRBV4-2
CDR3: ASSFYNTGELF; J: TRBJ2-2; length: 11; D: .; V: TRBV6-5
CDR3: ASSHRLAGVYEQY; J: TRBJ2-7; length: 13; D: TRBD2; V: TRBV27
CDR3: ASSGDPPYNEQF; J: TRBJ2-1; length: 12; D: .; V: TRBV10-2
CDR3: ASSSKAGTSGYNEQF; J: TRBJ2-1; length: 15; D: TRBD2; V: TRBV27
CDR3: ASSVAGLAGNEQF; J: TRBJ2-1; length: 13; D: TRBD2; V: TRBV9
CDR3: ASEPVGEQF; J: TRBJ2-1; length: 9; D: .; V: TRBV7-9
CDR3: ASSLSGDLNTEAF; J: TRBJ1-1; length: 13; D: .; V: TRBV5-1
CDR3: ATSDFRDSTDTQY; J: TRBJ2-3; length: 13; D: .; V: TRBV24-1
CDR3: ASTTTVDTQY; J: TRBJ2-3; length: 10; D: .; V: TRBV7-8
CDR3: CARDPTSGVRPGTDTQY; J: TRBJ2-3; length: 17; D: TRBD2; V: TRBV20-1
CDR3: ASSVLTGDRGLGSDTQY; J: TRBJ2-3; length: 17; D: TRBD1; V: TRBV9
CDR3: ASSPVGGAGEQF; J: TRBJ2-1; length: 12; D: TRBD2; V: TRBV7-7
CDR3: ASSYWGGTGENEQF; J: TRBJ2-1; length: 14; D: .; V: TRBV6-2/TRBV6-3
CDR3: SARGRPGYEQY; J: TRBJ2-7; length: 11; D: .; V: TRBV20-1
CDR3: ATSRVAGGAEQY; J: TRBJ2-7; length: 12; D: TRBD2; V: TRBV15
CDR3: ASSAGPVSYEQY; J: TRBJ2-7; length: 12; D: .; V: TRBV10-2
CDR3: ASSPENSGVEQY; J: TRBJ2-7; length: 12; D: .; V: TRBV7-9
CDR3: ASSPPGQGAYEQY; J: TRBJ2-7; length: 13; D: TRBD1; V: TRBV12-3/TRBV12-4
CDR3: ASSPPSTGYEQY; J: TRBJ2-7; length: 12; D: .; V: TRBV18
CDR3: ASSSLKPEQF; J: TRBJ2-1; length: 10; D: .; V: TRBV7-9
CDR3: ASSFSGTTMVAMDTQY; J: TRBJ2-3; length: 16; D: TRBD2; V: TRBV11-2
CDR3: SARKFDRGEMNTEAF; J: TRBJ1-1; length: 15; D: TRBD1; V: TRBV20-1
CDR3: SAQTSLSGETQY; J: TRBJ2-5; length: 12; D: TRBD2; V: TRBV20-1
CDR3: ASSLDGGRSQPQH; J: TRBJ1-5; length: 13; D: .; V: TRBV12-3/TRBV12-4
CDR3: ATRDRGRETQY; J: TRBJ2-5; length: 11; D: TRBD1; V: TRBV19
CDR3: ATSDPGDAKQY; J: TRBJ2-7; length: 11; D: .; V: TRBV24-1
CDR3: ASSSWGASENTQY; J: TRBJ2-3; length: 13; D: .; V: TRBV5-1
CDR3: ASSTGWRTEAF; J: TRBJ1-1; length: 11; D: .; V: TRBV5-1
CDR3: ASSGPGDLETQY; J: TRBJ2-5; length: 12; D: .; V: TRBV11-2
CDR3: ASSSIAGGPTGELF; J: TRBJ2-2; length: 14; D: TRBD2; V: TRBV6-2/TRBV6-3
CDR3: ASSSISPVHIPLGQF; J: TRBJ2-1; length: 15; D: .; V: TRBV19
CDR3: ATSAGGNSQETQY; J: TRBJ2-5; length: 13; D: .; V: TRBV15
CDR3: AITDSTNEQF; J: TRBJ2-1; length: 10; D: .; V: TRBV6-4
CDR3: ATRDRGMYEQY; J: TRBJ2-7; length: 11; D: TRBD1; V: TRBV19
CDR3: ASSEDRGFINEQF; J: TRBJ2-1; length: 13; D: TRBD1; V: TRBV2
CDR3: ASSPPGLITDTQY; J: TRBJ2-3; length: 13; D: .; V: TRBV12-3/TRBV12-4
CDR3: ASSLAVQGYTGELF; J: TRBJ2-2; length: 14; D: TRBD1; V: TRBV5-6
CDR3: ASSTGPGTGTADTQY; J: TRBJ2-3; length: 15; D: TRBD1; V: TRBV11-2
CDR3: SARDREFYEQY; J: TRBJ2-7; length: 11; D: .; V: TRBV20-1
CDR3: ASSQDSGSYGYT; J: TRBJ1-2; length: 12; D: .; V: TRBV4-1
CDR3: ATSDFGTASYNEQF; J: TRBJ2-1; length: 14; D: .; V: TRBV24-1
CDR3: ASSPGTSGSESSYEQY; J: TRBJ2-7; length: 16; D: TRBD2; V: TRBV11-1
CDR3: SVYPTGERDEQY; J: TRBJ2-7; length: 12; D: TRBD1; V: TRBV29-1
CDR3: ASSQEWTLTVDTEAF; J: TRBJ1-1; length: 15; D: .; V: TRBV3-1
CDR3: ASSSDPGPDTQY; J: TRBJ2-3; length: 12; D: .; V: TRBV6-5
CDR3: ASSARTSVDTQY; J: TRBJ2-3; length: 12; D: .; V: TRBV5-4
CDR3: ASSLSQWGVQY; J: TRBJ2-7; length: 11; D: .; V: TRBV27
CDR3: ASSRHPGRLNSGANVLT; J: TRBJ2-6; length: 17; D: .; V: TRBV6-4
CDR3: ASSRSPLAPYEQY; J: TRBJ2-7; length: 13; D: .; V: TRBV4-1
CDR3: ASSFSSRVNEQF; J: TRBJ2-1; length: 12; D: .; V: TRBV5-6
CDR3: ASSFGRGYEQY; J: TRBJ2-7; length: 11; D: .; V: TRBV12-3/TRBV12-4
CDR3: ASSRGGGGEQY; J: TRBJ2-7; length: 11; D: .; V: TRBV28
CDR3: ASSLGASGEETQY; J: TRBJ2-5; length: 13; D: TRBD2; V: TRBV11-2
CDR3: ASSLGAVNTIY; J: TRBJ1-3; length: 11; D: .; V: TRBV11-2
CDR3: ASHPLGGSAGELF; J: TRBJ2-2; length: 13; D: .; V: TRBV6-1